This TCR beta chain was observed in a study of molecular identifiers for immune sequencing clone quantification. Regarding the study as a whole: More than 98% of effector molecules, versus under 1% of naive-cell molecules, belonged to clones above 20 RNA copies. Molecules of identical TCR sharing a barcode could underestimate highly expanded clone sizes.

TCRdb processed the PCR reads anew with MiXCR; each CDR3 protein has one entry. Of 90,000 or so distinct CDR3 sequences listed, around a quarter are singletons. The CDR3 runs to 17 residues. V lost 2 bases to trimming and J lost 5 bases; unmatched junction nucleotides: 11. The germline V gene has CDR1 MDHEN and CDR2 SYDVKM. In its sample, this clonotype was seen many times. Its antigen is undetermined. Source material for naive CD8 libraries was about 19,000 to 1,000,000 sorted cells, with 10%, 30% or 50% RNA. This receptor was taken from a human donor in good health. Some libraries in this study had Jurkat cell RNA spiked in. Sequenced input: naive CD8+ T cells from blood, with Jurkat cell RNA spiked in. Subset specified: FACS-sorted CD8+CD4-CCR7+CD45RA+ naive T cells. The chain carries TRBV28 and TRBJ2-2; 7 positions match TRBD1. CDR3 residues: CASSLASWTGWTGELFF. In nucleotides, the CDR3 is TGTGCCAGCAGTTTAGCCTCCTGGACAGGTTGGACCGGGGAGCTGTTTTTT.